This T cell receptor (beta chain) derives from a study of shared clonotypes between healthy human individuals. Findings of the study overall: Donors were few, which limited the genetic and exposure-history diversity represented.

V lost 0 bases and J lost 3, with 13 bases in between. Germline V lookup: CDR1 SGDLS, CDR2 YYNGEE. The CDR3 consists of 16 residues. Profiling relied on immunoSEQ multiplex PCR, and the TCRdb table lists in-frame clones only, not all of them. This sample has about 2 million clones, with roughly 94% found just once. This clone showed up just once. Its antigen is not identified. V and J are TRBV9 and TRBJ1-5; tentative D call: TRBD1 (5 bases). This receptor was obtained from a man between 18 and 35 years old in good health. The sample taken for sequencing was naive CD4+ T cells sorted from blood. Described subset: CD45RA+ positively selected. CDR3 nucleotide sequence: TGTGCCAGCAGCGTAGGAGCAGGGCCTGACAATCAGCCCCAGCATTTT. Amino acids: CASSVGAGPDNQPQHF.